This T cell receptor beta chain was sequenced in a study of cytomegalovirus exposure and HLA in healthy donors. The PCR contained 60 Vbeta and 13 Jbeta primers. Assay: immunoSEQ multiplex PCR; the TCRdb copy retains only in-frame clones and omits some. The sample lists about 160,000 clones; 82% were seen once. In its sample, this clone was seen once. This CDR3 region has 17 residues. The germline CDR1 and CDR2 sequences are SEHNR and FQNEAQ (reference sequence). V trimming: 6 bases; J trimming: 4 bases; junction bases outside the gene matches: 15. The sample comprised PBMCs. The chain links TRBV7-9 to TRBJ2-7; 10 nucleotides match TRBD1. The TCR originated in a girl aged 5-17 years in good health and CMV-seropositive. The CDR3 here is CASSPSWMGQGPYEQYF. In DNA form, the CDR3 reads TGTGCCAGCAGTCCCTCCTGGATGGGACAGGGGCCTTACGAGCAGTACTTC.